These T cell receptor beta chains were read from a single sample in a study of T cell responses to AZD1222 COVID-19 vaccine. Data came from immunoSEQ multiplex PCR; TCRdb stores just in-frame clones and leaves some out. This table holds 70,000 or so clones, 83% found once. The source was peripheral blood, collected 28 days after the second AZD1222 dose. Receptors originate from an adult who received the AZD1222 COVID-19 vaccine. Each CDR3 is given with its conserved first and last residue. Each record gives: V gene, J gene, CDR3 protein.

TRBV2	TRBJ1-2	CASSEASSTYGYTF
TRBV10-1	TRBJ2-7	CASRLALDDRTPYEQYF
TRBV4-3	TRBJ2-3	CASSEGPITDTQYF
TRBV7-2	TRBJ1-3	CASSLNAGYSGNTIYF
TRBV5-1	TRBJ1-2	CASSPQGGRYGYTF
TRBV5-1	TRBJ1-1	CASSPFDSLNTEAFF
TRBV5-6	TRBJ1-1	CASSLAQGLNTEAFF
TRBV11-3	TRBJ2-1	CASSLGKEKSKRFF
TRBV7-6	TRBJ2-7	CASSLRPRMLGAYEQYF
TRBV25-1	TRBJ1-2	CASRGPGQGAYGYTF
TRBV29-1	TRBJ2-2	CSVVRGSFSGELFF
TRBV6-2/TRBV6-3	TRBJ1-5	CASSLQGVRLPQHF
TRBV19	TRBJ1-1	CASSFLHQGLNTEAFF
TRBV7-9	TRBJ1-6	CASSFPDREPSSPLHF
TRBV7-9	TRBJ1-2	CASSPNMGGGYTF
TRBV11-3	TRBJ2-3	CASSLGRSTDTQYF
TRBV13	TRBJ2-6	CASSLAGTGVMSGANVLTF
TRBV19	TRBJ1-1	CASRRQGNGPNPEAFF
TRBV2	TRBJ1-6	CASSSTGGDSPLHF
TRBV4-1	TRBJ2-6	CASSQGLEGPGANVLTF
TRBV19	TRBJ1-2	CASTPLGVFYGYTF
TRBV18	TRBJ1-5	CASSPRGNSNQPQHF
TRBV6-5	TRBJ2-1	CATQGGESDEQFF
TRBV19	TRBJ2-3	CATHRVGTDTQYF
TRBV18	TRBJ1-1	CASSTQLNTEAFF
TRBV6-5	TRBJ1-1	CASSTLGTVNTEAFF
TRBV11-1	TRBJ2-3	CASSSRTSGGKNTQYF
TRBV6-5	TRBJ2-2	CASSYLGTGNTGELFF
TRBV7-9	TRBJ2-7	CASRPLRGEPSSSYEQYF
TRBV15	TRBJ1-5	CATSIGRINQPQHF
TRBV5-1	TRBJ2-3	CASSLTPPLTSGGSTDTQYF
TRBV30	TRBJ1-2	CAWSVSLGTPGSYGYTF
TRBV24-1	TRBJ2-3	CATSDTPGHISNTDTQYF
TRBV19	TRBJ2-1	CASSIGLAGAYNEQFF
TRBV4-3	TRBJ1-2	CASSQEQGLGYTF
TRBV5-8	TRBJ1-5	CASRKQGSNQPQHF
TRBV7-9	TRBJ1-2	CASSFQSRGYTF
TRBV5-6	TRBJ2-1	CASSLYAVNEQFF
TRBV7-9	TRBJ1-2	CASSFTDTYGYTF
TRBV10-3	TRBJ2-3	CAISEGPSGGQDTQYF
TRBV5-1	TRBJ2-2	CASSLILSQGSGNTGELFF
TRBV6-2/TRBV6-3	TRBJ2-3	CASSNRDGGSQYF
TRBV6-5	TRBJ1-4	CASSYSVNEKLFF
TRBV27	TRBJ1-2	CASSYFGDRGRANYGYTF
TRBV29-1	TRBJ1-5	CSVGGATGDQPQHF
TRBV19	TRBJ1-1	CASSTRTGEVWEAFF
TRBV3-1/TRBV3-2	TRBJ1-6	CASSTLGGSPLHF
TRBV5-1	TRBJ2-3	CASSAAGGRPDTQYF
TRBV3-1/TRBV3-2	TRBJ1-6	CASSQVARANSPLHF